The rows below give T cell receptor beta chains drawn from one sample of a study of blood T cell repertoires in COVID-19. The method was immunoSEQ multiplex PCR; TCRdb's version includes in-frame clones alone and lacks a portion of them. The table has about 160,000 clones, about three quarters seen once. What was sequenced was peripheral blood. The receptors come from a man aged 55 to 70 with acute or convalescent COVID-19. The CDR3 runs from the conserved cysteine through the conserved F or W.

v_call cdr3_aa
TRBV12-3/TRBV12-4 CASSLGQANEQFF
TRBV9 CASSVDVGDSYGYTF
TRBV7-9 CASSPRQGSPLHF
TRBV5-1 CASSLTLAGGRETQYF
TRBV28 CASSPTGGVAGYTF
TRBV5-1 CASSPDGYQPQHF
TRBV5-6 CASSQGTGANVLTF
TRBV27 CASTGDNYNSPLHF
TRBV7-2 CASSTGQANIQYF
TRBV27 CASSLEGYSNQPQHF
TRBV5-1 CASSPGLDSNPYNEQFF
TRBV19 CASSEGVNQPQHF
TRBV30 CAWSRGSQETQYF
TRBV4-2 CASSQDQRAGLSTDTQYF
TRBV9 CASSKLAGDYNEQFF
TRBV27 CASSWGGNQPQHF
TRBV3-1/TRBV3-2 CASSSRQVTYEQYF
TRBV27 CASSPTGPYEQYF
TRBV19 CASSLGTVNTEAFF
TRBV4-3 CASSQDPLGNSPLHF
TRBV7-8 CASSFDTQGGGTEAFF
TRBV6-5 CASSPQTGANLGF
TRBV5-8 CASSLGLAKNIQYF
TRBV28 CASSFLGGYGYTF
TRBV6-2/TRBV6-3 CASSPRDRIAKNIQYF
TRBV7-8 CASSPRGSMNTEAFF
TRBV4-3 CASSQDNGGTYEQYF
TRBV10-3 CAIRPGTGGFGTDTQYF
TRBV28 CASSPRGNFPSGDSKNIQYF
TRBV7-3 CASSPTGDLIQEQYF
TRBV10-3 CAISESTDKGQGMKPQHF
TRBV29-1 CSVVRRGPQETQYF
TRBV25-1 CASSVPGRRYGYTF
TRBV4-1 CASSETDTTYEQYF
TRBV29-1 CSAQAGQGIERGEQYF
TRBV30 CAWSVPLSRDRVNGYTF
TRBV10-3 CAISDRDSNQPQHF
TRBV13 CASSSAPWTSGGNIAKNIQYF